These 9 T cell receptor beta chains share one sample of origin, sequenced in a study of blood T cells in healthy people across ages. For the second PCR, which ran for roughly 6 to 12 cycles, a sample-barcoded 5' primer and a J-beta primer mix were used. TCRdb called the 5' RACE reads again in MiXCR, with one record for every CDR3 protein. The profile shows about 1.6 million distinct CDR3 sequences, almost 35% of them singletons. The sequencing input was blood. The source of these receptors is a woman between 25 and 40 years old in good health.

This clonotype was seen a single time. This chain connects TRBV27 to TRBJ2-3; 11 bases match TRBD2. This CDR3 is 18 amino acids long. Germline values: CDR1 MNHEY, CDR2 SMNVEV (reference sequence). The V gene end was trimmed by 4 bases and the J gene end by 3 bases; junction bases not matched to a gene: 12. The CDR3 bases are TGTGCCAGCAGTTCCCTTCTCCAATTAGCGGGAGGGACAGATACGCAGTATTTT. Amino acid sequence: CASSSLLQLAGGTDTQYF.

CDR3 bases: TGTGCCAGCAGCCGTAGGGGGGGTCACGGACAAGACAATGAGCAGTTCTTC. Translating it yields CASSRRGGHGQDNEQFF. V and J are TRBV7-9 and TRBJ2-1; TRBD2 might be the D (7 bases). The germline V gene has CDR1 SEHNR and CDR2 FQNEAQ (reference sequence). V lost 5 bases and J lost 5, with 22 bases in between. The CDR3 length is 17 residues.

This clonotype was observed a few times. The V and J genes are TRBV20-1 and TRBJ2-7, with 12 bases fitting TRBD2. This CDR3 has 17 residues. V lost 1 base, J lost 0 bases, and 7 bases stayed unmatched. Germline V lookup: CDR1 DFQATT, CDR2 SNEGSKA (reference sequence). In nucleotides, the CDR3 is TGCAGTGCTAGAGGTCTAGCGGGAGGGCCGCCCTCCTACGAGCAGTACTTC. Amino acid sequence: CSARGLAGGPPSYEQYF.

Comments on this clonotype: The junction departs from the called germline gene at one end, perhaps through a read error. The CDR3 DNA reads as TGTGCCGGCAGCGTAGACTCAGCCAAAAACATTCAGTACTTC. Its protein product is CAGSVDSAKNIQYF. The chain is built from TRBV9 and TRBJ2-4; D is ambiguous. The CDR3 spans 14 residues. In germline, CDR1 is SGDLS, CDR2 YYNGEE. The full variable domain, in which reference TRBV9 and TRBJ2-4 provide the parts outside the CDR3, is DSGVTQTPKHLITATGQRVTLRCSPRSGDLSVYWYQQSLDQGLQFLIQYYNGEERAKGNILERFSAQQFPDLHSELNLSSLELGDSALYFCAGSVDSAKNIQYFGAGTRLSVL.

V is TRBV18 and J is TRBJ2-3; perhaps TRBD2 as D (6 bases). The V gene lost 0 bases and the J gene lost 0 bases, with 10 bases spanning the gap. This CDR3 comprises 16 residues. Germline CDR1 is KGHSH and CDR2 is LQKENI. The CDR3 protein is CASSPPAGSSTDTQYF. In nucleotides, the CDR3 is TGTGCCAGCTCACCACCAGCCGGGAGTAGCACAGATACGCAGTATTTT.

This chain connects TRBV27 to TRBJ1-1; 8 bases agree with TRBD1. Germline V lookup: CDR1 MNHEY, CDR2 SMNVEV (reference sequence). The ends lost 11 bases at V and 3 bases at J; junction bases unmatched: 14. There are 15 residues in the CDR3. CDR3 amino acids: CAGHLRGRLDTEAFF. The DNA for the CDR3 is TGTGCCGGACACCTCAGGGGGCGGCTAGACACTGAAGCTTTCTTT.

This clonotype was found a few times. The chain is built from TRBV5-1 and TRBJ1-2; the match to TRBD1 covers 8 bases. Germline CDR1 SGHRS, CDR2 YFSETQ. After removal of 4 bases from V and 6 bases from J, the junction contained 5 bases not matched to a gene. The CDR3 runs to 13 residues. The CDR3 DNA follows: TGCGCCAGCAGCACGACAGGGGACAATGGCTACACCTTC. This codes for CASSTTGDNGYTF.

This clonotype was seen a single time. An end of the junction does not agree with germline; a read error may underlie this. V gene TRBV3-1 combines with J gene TRBJ2-1, with D perhaps matching TRBD2 (6 bases). CDR1 is LGHDT and CDR2 is YNNKEL in the germline V gene (reference sequence). This CDR3 has 17 residues. The CDR3 DNA follows: TGTGCCAGCAACCAAAGGTCCGGGACTCCATTCTACAATGAGCAGTTCTTC. Its translation: CASNQRSGTPFYNEQFF.

The sample holds a few counts of this clonotype. The CDR3 loop is CATTPGLPYYEQYF. For the CDR3, the DNA is TGTGCCACTACCCCGGGACTACCATACTACGAGCAGTACTTC. The chain combines TRBV6-2 or TRBV6-3 with TRBJ2-7, with 7 positions matching TRBD2. The CDR3 covers 14 residues. Trimming at V came to 10 bases and at J to 3 bases, leaving 12 bases not matched to a gene. CDR1 is MNHEY, CDR2 SVGEGT, per germline.